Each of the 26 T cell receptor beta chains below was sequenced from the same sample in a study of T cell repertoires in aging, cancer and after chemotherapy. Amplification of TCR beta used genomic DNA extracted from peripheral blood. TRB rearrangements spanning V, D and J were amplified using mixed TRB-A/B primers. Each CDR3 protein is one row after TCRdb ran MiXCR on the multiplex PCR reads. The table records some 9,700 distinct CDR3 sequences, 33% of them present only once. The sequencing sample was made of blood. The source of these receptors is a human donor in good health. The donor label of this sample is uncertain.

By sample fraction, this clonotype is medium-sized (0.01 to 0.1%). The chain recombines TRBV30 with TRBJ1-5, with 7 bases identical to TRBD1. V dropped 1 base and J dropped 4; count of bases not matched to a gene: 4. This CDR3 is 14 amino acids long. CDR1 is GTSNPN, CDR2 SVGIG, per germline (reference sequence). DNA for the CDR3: TGTGCCTGGAGTGAGGGACAGTGGAATCAGCCCCAGCATTTT. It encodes CAWSEGQWNQPQHF.

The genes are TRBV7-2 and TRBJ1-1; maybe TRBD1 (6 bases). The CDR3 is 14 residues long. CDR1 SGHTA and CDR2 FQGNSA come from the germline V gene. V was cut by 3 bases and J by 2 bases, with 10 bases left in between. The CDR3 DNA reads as TGTGCCAGCAGCTTTGGGGGCGCAAACACTGAAGCTTTCTTT. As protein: CASSFGGANTEAFF.

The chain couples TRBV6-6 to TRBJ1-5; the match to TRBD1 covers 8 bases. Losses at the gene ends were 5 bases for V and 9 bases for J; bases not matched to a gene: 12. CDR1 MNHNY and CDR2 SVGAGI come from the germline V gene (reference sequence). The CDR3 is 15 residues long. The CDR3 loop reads CASSPGQVGLGPQHF. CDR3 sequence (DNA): TGTGCCAGCAGTCCGGGACAGGTGGGTTTAGGGCCCCAGCATTTT.

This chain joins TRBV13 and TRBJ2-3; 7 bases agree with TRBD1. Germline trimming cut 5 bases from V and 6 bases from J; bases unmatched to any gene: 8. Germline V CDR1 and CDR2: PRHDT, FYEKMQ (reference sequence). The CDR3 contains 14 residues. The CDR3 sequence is CASSLDRVPDTQYF. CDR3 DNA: TGTGCCAGCAGCCTCGACAGGGTCCCGGATACGCAGTATTTT. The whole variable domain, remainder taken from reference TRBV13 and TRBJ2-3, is AAGVIQSPRHLIKEKRETATLKCYPIPRHDTVYWYQQGPGQDPQFLISFYEKMQSDKGSIPDRFSAQQFSDYHSELNMSSLELGDSALYFCASSLDRVPDTQYFGPGTRLTVL.

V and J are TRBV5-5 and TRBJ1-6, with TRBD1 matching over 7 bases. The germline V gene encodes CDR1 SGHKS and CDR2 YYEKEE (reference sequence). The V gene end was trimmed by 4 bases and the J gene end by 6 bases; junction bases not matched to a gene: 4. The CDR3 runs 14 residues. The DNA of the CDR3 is TGTGCCAGCAGCGGGGACAGCCTTAATTCACCCCTCCACTTT. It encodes CASSGDSLNSPLHF.

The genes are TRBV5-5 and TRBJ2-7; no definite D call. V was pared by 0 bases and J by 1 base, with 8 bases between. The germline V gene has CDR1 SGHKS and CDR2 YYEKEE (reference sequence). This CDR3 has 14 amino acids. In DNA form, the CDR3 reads TGTGCCAGCAGCTTGGTGGGCAGATCCTACGAGCAGTACTTC. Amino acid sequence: CASSLVGRSYEQYF.

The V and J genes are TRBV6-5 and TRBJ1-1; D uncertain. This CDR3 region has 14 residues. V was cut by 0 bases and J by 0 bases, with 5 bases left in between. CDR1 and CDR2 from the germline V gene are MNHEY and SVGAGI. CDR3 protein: CASSYSGVNTEAFF. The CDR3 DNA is TGTGCCAGCAGTTACTCCGGGGTGAACACTGAAGCTTTCTTT.

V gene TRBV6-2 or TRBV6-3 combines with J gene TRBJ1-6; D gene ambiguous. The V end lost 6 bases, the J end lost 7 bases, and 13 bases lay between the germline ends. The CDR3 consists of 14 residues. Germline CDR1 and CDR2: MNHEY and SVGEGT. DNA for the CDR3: TGTGCCAGCAGCACAAGACGGGCGAATTCACCCCTCCACTTT. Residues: CASSTRRANSPLHF.

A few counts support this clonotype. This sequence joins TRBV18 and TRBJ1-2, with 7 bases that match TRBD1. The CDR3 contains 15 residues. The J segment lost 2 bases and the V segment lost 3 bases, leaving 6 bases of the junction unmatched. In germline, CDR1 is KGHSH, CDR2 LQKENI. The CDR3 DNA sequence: TGTGCCAGCTCACCCTTGACAGGGACCAACTATGGCTACACCTTC. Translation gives CASSPLTGTNYGYTF.

The CDR3 here is CARGLNSLLNYGYTF. The CDR3 DNA is TGTGCCAGAGGTCTGAACAGTCTTTTGAACTATGGCTACACCTTC. The chain couples TRBV6-5 to TRBJ1-2; D not resolved. V was trimmed by 9 bases and J by 2 bases, leaving 19 bases between them. Germline V gene sequence: CDR1 MNHEY, CDR2 SVGAGI. The length of the CDR3 is 15 residues.

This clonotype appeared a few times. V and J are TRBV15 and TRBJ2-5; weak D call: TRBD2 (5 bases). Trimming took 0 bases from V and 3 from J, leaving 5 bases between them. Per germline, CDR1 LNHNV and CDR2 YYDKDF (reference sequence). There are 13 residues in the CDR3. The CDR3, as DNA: TGTGCCACCAGCAGAGACGGGGAAGAGACCCAGTACTTC. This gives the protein CATSRDGEETQYF.

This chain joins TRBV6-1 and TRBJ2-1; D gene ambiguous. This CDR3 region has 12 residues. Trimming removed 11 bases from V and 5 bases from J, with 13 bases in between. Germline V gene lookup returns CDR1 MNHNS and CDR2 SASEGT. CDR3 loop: CAESGWDNEQFF. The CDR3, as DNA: TGTGCCGAGAGTGGTTGGGACAATGAGCAGTTCTTC.

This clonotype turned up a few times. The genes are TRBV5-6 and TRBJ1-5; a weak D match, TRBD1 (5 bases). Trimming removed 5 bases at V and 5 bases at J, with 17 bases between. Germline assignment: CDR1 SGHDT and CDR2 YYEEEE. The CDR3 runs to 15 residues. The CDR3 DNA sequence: TGTGCCAGCAGGAGGGGACCCCTTAACTATCAGCCCCAGCATTTT. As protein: CASRRGPLNYQPQHF.

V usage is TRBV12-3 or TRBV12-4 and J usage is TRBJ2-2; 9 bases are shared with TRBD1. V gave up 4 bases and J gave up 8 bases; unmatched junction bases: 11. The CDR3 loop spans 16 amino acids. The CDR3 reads CASSSSGQGRRGELFF. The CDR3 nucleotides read TGTGCCAGCAGTTCATCCGGACAGGGGAGGAGAGGGGAGCTGTTTTTT.

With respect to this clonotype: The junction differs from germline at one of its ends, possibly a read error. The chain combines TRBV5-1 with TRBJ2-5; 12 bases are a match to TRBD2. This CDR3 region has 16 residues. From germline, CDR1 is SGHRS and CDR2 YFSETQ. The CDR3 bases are TGTGCCAGCAGCCCTAGCGGGGGGGCCGGTGGGGAGACCCAGTACTTC. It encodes CASSPSGGAGGETQYF.

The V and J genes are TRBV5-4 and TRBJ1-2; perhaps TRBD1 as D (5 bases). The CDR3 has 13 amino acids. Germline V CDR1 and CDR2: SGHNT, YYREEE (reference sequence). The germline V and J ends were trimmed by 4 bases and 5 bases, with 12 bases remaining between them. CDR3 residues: CASSAGTAYGYTF. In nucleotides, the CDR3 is TGTGCCAGCAGCGCGGGGACGGCATATGGCTACACCTTC.

The CDR3 DNA reads as TGTGCCAGCAGTTGGCCAGGGTCCTACGAGCAGTACTTC. Translation gives CASSWPGSYEQYF. This chain joins TRBV6-6 and TRBJ2-7, with D maybe TRBD1 (5 bases). CDR1 and CDR2 (germline): MNHNY, SVGAGI (reference sequence). The CDR3 has 13 amino acids. Trimming removed 4 bases from V and 1 base from J, with 8 bases in between.

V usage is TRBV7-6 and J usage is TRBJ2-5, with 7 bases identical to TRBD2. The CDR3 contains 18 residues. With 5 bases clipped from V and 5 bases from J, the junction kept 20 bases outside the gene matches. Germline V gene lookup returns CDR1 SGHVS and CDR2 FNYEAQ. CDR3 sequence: CASSRGVSVEGSEETQYF. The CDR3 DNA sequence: TGTGCCAGCAGCCGGGGGGTATCGGTAGAGGGGTCAGAGGAGACCCAGTACTTC.

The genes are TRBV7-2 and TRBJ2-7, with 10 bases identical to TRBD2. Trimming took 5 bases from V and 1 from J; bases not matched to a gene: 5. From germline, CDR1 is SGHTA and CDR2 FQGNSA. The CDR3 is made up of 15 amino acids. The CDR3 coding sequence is TGTGCCAGCAGCCTCAGGACTAGCGGTTCCTACGAGCAGTACTTC. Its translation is CASSLRTSGSYEQYF.

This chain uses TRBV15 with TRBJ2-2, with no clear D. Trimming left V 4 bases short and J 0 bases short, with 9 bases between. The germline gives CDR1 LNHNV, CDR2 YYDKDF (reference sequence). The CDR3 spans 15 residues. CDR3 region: CATSNDTTNTGELFF. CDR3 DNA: TGTGCCACCAGCAACGACACAACGAACACCGGGGAGCTGTTTTTT.

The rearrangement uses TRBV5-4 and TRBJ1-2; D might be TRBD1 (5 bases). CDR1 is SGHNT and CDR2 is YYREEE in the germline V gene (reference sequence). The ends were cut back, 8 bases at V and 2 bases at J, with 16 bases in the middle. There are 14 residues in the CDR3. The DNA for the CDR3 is TGTGCCAGTGCCTCCTTTGCAGGGAACTATGGCTACACCTTC. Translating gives CASASFAGNYGYTF.

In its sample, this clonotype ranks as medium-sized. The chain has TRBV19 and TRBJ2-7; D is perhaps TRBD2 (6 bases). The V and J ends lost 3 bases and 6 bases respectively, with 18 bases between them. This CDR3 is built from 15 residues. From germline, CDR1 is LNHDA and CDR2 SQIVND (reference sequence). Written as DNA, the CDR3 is TGTGCCAGTAGTATTAGTCCGGCGGGGCTGGTCGAGCAGTACTTC. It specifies CASSISPAGLVEQYF.

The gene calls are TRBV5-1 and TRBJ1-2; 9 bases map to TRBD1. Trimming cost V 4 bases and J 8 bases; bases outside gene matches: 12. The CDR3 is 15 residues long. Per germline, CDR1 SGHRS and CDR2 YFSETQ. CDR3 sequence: CASSLGYGTGLGYTF. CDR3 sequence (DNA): TGCGCCAGCAGCCTCGGGTACGGGACAGGGTTAGGCTACACCTTC.

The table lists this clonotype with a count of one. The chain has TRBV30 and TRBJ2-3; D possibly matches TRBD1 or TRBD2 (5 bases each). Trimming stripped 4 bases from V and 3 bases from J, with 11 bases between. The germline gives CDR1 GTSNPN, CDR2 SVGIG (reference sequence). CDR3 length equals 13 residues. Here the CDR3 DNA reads TGTGCCTGGACTGTGTGGGGGACAGATACGCAGTATTTT. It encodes CAWTVWGTDTQYF.

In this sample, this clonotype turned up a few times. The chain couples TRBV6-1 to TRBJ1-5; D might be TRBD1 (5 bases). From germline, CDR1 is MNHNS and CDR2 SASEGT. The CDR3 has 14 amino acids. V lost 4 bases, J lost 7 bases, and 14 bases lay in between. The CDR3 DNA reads TGTGCCAGCAGTGGCCGACAGATTGAACAGCCCCAGCATTTT. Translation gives CASSGRQIEQPQHF.

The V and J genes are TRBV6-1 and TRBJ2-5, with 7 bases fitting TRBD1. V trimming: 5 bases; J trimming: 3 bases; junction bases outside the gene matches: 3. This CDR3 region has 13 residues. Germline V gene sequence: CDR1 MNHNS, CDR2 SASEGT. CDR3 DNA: TGTGCCAGCAGTCCCGACAGGGAAGAGACCCAGTACTTC. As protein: CASSPDREETQYF.